This TCR beta chain was captured by sequencing in a study of cytomegalovirus exposure and HLA in healthy donors. On the study more broadly: Assignment to the Caucasian-associated ancestry cluster applied to 81% of the approximately 400 genotyped donors. Study results and caveats: Compared with the roughly 670-donor mean, an Asian-associated ancestry cluster reportedly had fewer N-insertions, according to a later analysis. Being productive about 87% or about 30% of the time was typical of most TCR beta V segments in an earlier analysis. Presence/absence analyses rested on an assumption that sequencing depth was roughly uniform across donors.

The CDR3 spans 16 residues. The germline V and J ends were trimmed by 5 bases and 2 bases, with 15 bases remaining between them. From germline, CDR1 is SGHVS and CDR2 FQNEAQ. Regarding this clone: Its specificity is unknown.

PCR used 60 Vbeta primers and 13 Jbeta primers. Measured with immunoSEQ multiplex PCR; TCRdb has only the in-frame clones, and not every one. The sample consists of 100,000 to 150,000 clones, 80% of them appearing once. This chain connects TRBV7-8 to TRBJ2-2, with a possible D match to TRBD2 (6 bases). The sequence came from a middle-aged woman in good health and CMV-seronegative. Sequencing was performed on PBMCs. CDR3 bases: TGTGCCAGCAGCGCCTCGGGACTCTTAAACACCGGGGAGCTGTTTTTT. Translated: CASSASGLLNTGELFF. The full variable domain, rest sourced from reference TRBV7-8 and TRBJ2-2, is GAGVSQSPRYKVAKRGQDVALRCDPISGHVSLFWYQQALGQGPEFLTYFQNEAQLDKSGLPSDRFFAERPEGSVSTLKIQRTQQEDSAVYLCASSASGLLNTGELFFGEGSRLTVL.